This T cell receptor beta chain was sequenced during a study of blood T cell repertoires in COVID-19. About the study: The samples span acute and convalescent COVID-19 from the United States, Italy and Spain. Sources were T cells, B-cell-depleted T cells, or PBMCs; the material itself was cDNA or gDNA.

This clone occurred once. Some clones are missing from TCRdb's copy, which holds only in-frame ones; the method was immunoSEQ multiplex PCR. The table includes fewer than 200,000 clones, around four fifths detected once. It was during active infection that Seattle patients were enrolled and then longitudinally followed. This CDR3 has 14 amino acids. Trimming took 1 base from V and 0 from J, leaving 6 bases between them. Germline CDR1 is LNHNV and CDR2 is YYDKDF (reference sequence). The sequenced material came from peripheral blood. This sequence originates from a woman in her seventies with COVID-19, enrolled during active disease. The chain employs TRBV15 and TRBJ1-1; D call uncertain. The CDR3 region is CATSRVRLNTEAFF. The CDR3 bases are TGTGCCACCAGCAGAGTCAGGCTGAACACTGAAGCTTTCTTT.